Below are 18 T cell receptor beta chains sequenced from a single sample in a study of control samples from healthy donors and cancer patients. This table comes from immunoSEQ multiplex PCR, and its TCRdb copy is limited to in-frame clones, with some not included. The sample carries some 130,000 clones, roughly 92% recorded once. The sample consisted of blood. The receptors were gathered from a man younger than 40 in good health.

In its sample, this clone was seen once. The CDR3 sequence: CASSSGTTYMNNEQFF. CDR3 sequence (DNA): TGTGCCAGCAGCTCCGGGACTACTTATATGAACAATGAGCAGTTCTTC. The rearrangement uses TRBV5-4 and TRBJ2-1, with 7 bases lining up with TRBD2. CDR3 length: 16 residues. CDR1 and CDR2 from the germline V gene are SGHNT and YYREEE (reference sequence). V lost 3 bases to trimming and J lost 5 bases; unmatched junction nucleotides: 11.

The chain carries TRBV30 and TRBJ2-1; D not certain. V lost 1 base to trimming and J lost 6 bases, with 10 bases between them. The CDR3 extends over 13 amino acids. The germline V gene has CDR1 GTSNPN and CDR2 SVGIG (reference sequence). This CDR3 is CAWSGFSPNEQFF. The CDR3 bases are TGTGCCTGGAGTGGATTTAGCCCCAATGAGCAGTTCTTC.

The chain uses TRBV7-3 and TRBJ1-5; D not resolved. CDR3 size: 14 residues. Trimming removed 2 bases from V and 2 bases from J, with 7 bases in between. In germline, CDR1 is SGHTA, CDR2 FQGTGA. The DNA for the CDR3 is TGTGCCAGCAGCTTAGGGGAAGGCAATCAGCCCCAGCATTTT. This translates into CASSLGEGNQPQHF.

On this clone itself: The sample contains more than one DNA sequence encoding this CDR3. The chain is built from TRBV28 and TRBJ1-3; D not certain. The germline V gene has CDR1 MDHEN and CDR2 SYDVKM. The CDR3 is 14 residues long. Trimming removed 3 bases from V and 1 base from J, with 7 bases in between. The CDR3 sequence: CASSFRGSGNTIYF. The CDR3 nucleotides read TGTGCCAGCAGTTTTCGGGGATCTGGAAACACCATATATTTT. The full variable domain, completed using reference TRBV28 and TRBJ1-3, is DVKVTQSSRYLVKRTGEKVFLECVQDMDHENMFWYRQDPGLGLRLIYFSYDVKMKEKGDIPEGYSVSREKKERFSLILESASTNQTSMYLCASSFRGSGNTIYFGEGSWLTVV.

The V call is TRBV21-1, the J call TRBJ2-3; the table's TRBD2 call for D was not verified on the DNA. TRBV21-1 is a known pseudogene. This CDR3 has 19 residues. For the CDR3, the DNA is TGTGCCAGCAGCAAATTGGCGACTAGCGGAAACGCTAGCACAGATACGCAGTATTTT. Its protein is CASSKLATSGNASTDTQYF.

The J gene is TRBJ1-2, the V gene TRBV2; 7 bases map to TRBD1. The germline V gene has CDR1 SNHLY and CDR2 FYNNEI. The CDR3 sequence is 12 residues long. The trim removed 4 bases at V and 6 bases at J, leaving 2 bases unmatched. The CDR3 region is CASSGQGDGYTF. The CDR3 DNA sequence: TGTGCCAGCAGTGGACAGGGAGATGGCTACACCTTC.

CDR3 nucleotides: TGTGCTAGTGGTCTAAGACTAGCGGGAGAACGGTACAATGAGCAGTTCTTC. It encodes CASGLRLAGERYNEQFF. This chain uses TRBV12-5 with TRBJ2-1, with 12 bases matching TRBD2. The CDR3 length is 17 residues. Germline V gene lookup returns CDR1 LGHNT and CDR2 FRNRAP. V was pared by 5 bases and J by 4 bases, with 9 bases of the junction left unmatched. The full variable domain, with the rest looked up from reference TRBV12-5 and TRBJ2-1, is DARVTQTPRHKVTEMGQEVTMRCQPILGHNTVFWYRQTMMQGLELLAYFRNRAPLDDSGMPKDRFSAEMPDATLATLKIQPSEPRDSAVYFCASGLRLAGERYNEQFFGPGTRLTVL.

This rearrangement joins TRBV6-2 or TRBV6-3 to TRBJ2-3; D gene uncertain. Germline CDR1 is MNHEY and CDR2 is SVGEGT. V was trimmed by 6 bases and J by 7 bases, leaving 20 bases between them. CDR3 length: 15 residues. The CDR3 DNA sequence: TGTGCCAGCAGCTTCGCCCCGTCGCTAGGTAATACGCAGTATTTT. It specifies CASSFAPSLGNTQYF.

This clone was picked up one time. This chain uses TRBV28 with TRBJ1-4; 7 bases agree with TRBD1. Germline V gene lookup returns CDR1 MDHEN and CDR2 SYDVKM. The ends lost 6 bases at V and 0 bases at J; junction bases unmatched: 22. This CDR3 spans 21 amino acids. For the CDR3, the DNA is TGTGCCAGCAGATCCGGGACAGCAGGGAGATGGCCATTAACAACTAATGAAAAACTGTTTTTT. It specifies CASRSGTAGRWPLTTNEKLFF.

This chain's CDR3 is CASSYSIRDTYEQYF. The CDR3 DNA sequence: TGTGCCAGCAGTTATTCCATTAGGGACACCTACGAGCAGTACTTC. This chain uses TRBV6-5 with TRBJ2-7, with a weak D call TRBD1 (6 bases). Between the trimmed V and J ends, which lost 3 bases and 2 bases, there was a span of 14 bases. Germline values: CDR1 MNHEY, CDR2 SVGAGI. The CDR3 runs 15 residues.

This clone occurred once. This sequence joins TRBV7-8 and TRBJ2-7, with a possible D match to TRBD1 (6 bases). CDR3 length: 14 amino acids. Germline V gives CDR1 SGHVS, CDR2 FQNEAQ. The germline V and J ends were trimmed by 5 bases and 4 bases, with 15 bases remaining between them. The CDR3 DNA is TGTGCCAGCAGCAAGAGGGACAAGATGTACGAGCAGTACTTC. This translates into CASSKRDKMYEQYF. Full variable domain (rest looked up from reference TRBV7-8 and TRBJ2-7): GAGVSQSPRYKVAKRGQDVALRCDPISGHVSLFWYQQALGQGPEFLTYFQNEAQLDKSGLPSDRFFAERPEGSVSTLKIQRTQQEDSAVYLCASSKRDKMYEQYFGPGTRLTVT.

This clone was counted once. The V and J genes are TRBV28 and TRBJ2-1, with 10 bases matching TRBD2. Trimming took 8 bases from V and 4 from J; bases not matched to a gene: 8. Germline V gene lookup returns CDR1 MDHEN and CDR2 SYDVKM. The CDR3 is 15 amino acids. The CDR3: CASRSGTSAYNEQFF. CDR3 bases: TGTGCCAGCCGAAGCGGGACTAGCGCTTACAATGAGCAGTTCTTC.

The chain recombines TRBV6-5 with TRBJ2-1; 9 bases align to TRBD2. Trimming cost V 6 bases and J 2 bases; bases outside gene matches: 2. The CDR3 spans 14 residues. Per germline, CDR1 MNHEY and CDR2 SVGAGI. In nucleotides, the CDR3 is TGTGCCAGCAGGCGGGAGGGTCCCTACAATGAGCAGTTCTTC. Protein product: CASRREGPYNEQFF.

The rearrangement links TRBV15 to TRBJ1-4, with D perhaps matching TRBD1 (6 bases). V was shortened by 1 base and J by 3 bases, with 9 bases between the two germline ends. Germline-derived CDR1 and CDR2 are LNHNV and YYDKDF (reference sequence). The CDR3 loop spans 15 amino acids. The CDR3 loop is CATSRGGAANEKLFF. The CDR3 nucleotides are TGTGCCACCAGCAGAGGGGGGGCGGCTAATGAAAAACTGTTTTTT.

This clone was found once. The V gene is TRBV21-1, the J gene TRBJ2-2; the table assigns TRBD1, which was not confirmed against the DNA. TRBV21-1 is listed as a pseudogene. The CDR3 runs to 13 residues. CDR3 region: CASSRTGRRGAVF. The DNA of the CDR3 is TGTGCCAGCAGCAGGACAGGGAGACGGGGAGCTGTTTTT.

The V and J genes are TRBV6-7 and TRBJ2-7; D gene unclear. TRBV6-7 is identified as an open reading frame with a role that is uncertain. This CDR3 is built from 17 residues. V dropped 0 bases and J dropped 3 bases, with 18 bases sitting between them. The CDR3 region has the DNA TGTGCCAGCAGTTACTCGAGTCGTAATAGAAGAGACTACGAGCAGTACTTC. It encodes CASSYSSRNRRDYEQYF.

V gene TRBV28 combines with J gene TRBJ1-5; D unclear. V was trimmed by 5 bases and J by 4 bases, leaving 6 bases between them. The CDR3 consists of 12 residues. Looked up from germline, CDR1 is MDHEN and CDR2 is SYDVKM. CDR3 DNA sequence: TGTGCCAGCAGTCCAGATAATCAGCCCCAGCATTTT. Amino acid sequence: CASSPDNQPQHF.

This chain uses TRBV15 with TRBJ1-2; a weak D match, TRBD1 (5 bases). Looked up from germline, CDR1 is LNHNV and CDR2 is YYDKDF (reference sequence). The CDR3 spans 15 residues. The V end lost 3 bases, the J end lost 3 bases, and 14 bases lay between the germline ends. The DNA for the CDR3 is TGTGCCACCAGCAGGGGGGGAAGTGGGGACTATGGCTACACCTTC. This encodes CATSRGGSGDYGYTF.